The T cell receptor (beta chain) under discussion was sequenced for a study of patients and donors after allogeneic stem cell transplantation. This CDR3 spans 15 amino acids. Germline CDR1 and CDR2: SGHTA and FQGNSA. Trimming took 1 base from V and 2 from J, leaving 8 bases between them. TCRdb re-called the RT-PCR reads through MiXCR, storing one row per CDR3 protein. The sample carries 900,000 to 1,000,000 distinct CDR3 sequences, roughly 18% recorded once. This clonotype occurred a few times. This clonotype originated in a human donor who was either an allogeneic HSCT recipient or a stem cell or donor lymphocyte infusion donor (not recorded which). It is not recorded whose cells these are; they may come from a transplant donor. The chain links TRBV7-2 to TRBJ2-2; D is ambiguous. Sequences were obtained from blood, either unsorted or a sorted T cell fraction (not recorded which). The CDR3 is CASSLDRDNTGELFF. The CDR3 DNA follows: TGTGCCAGCAGCTTAGATAGGGATAACACCGGGGAGCTGTTTTTT.